The T cell receptor (beta chain) under discussion was sequenced for a study of T-cell memory formation after mild COVID-19. In TCRdb, the 5' RACE reads were re-called with MiXCR into one record per CDR3 protein. The sample contains some 210,000 distinct CDR3 sequences, approximately 20% of which appear only once. There are a few counts of this clonotype. From germline, CDR1 is SEHNR and CDR2 FQNEAQ (reference sequence). The CDR3 is 14 residues long. The V and J ends lost 5 bases and 6 bases, in that order; junction bases with no gene match: 6. The sample consisted of PBMCs or a T cell subset sorted from them (not recorded which). The sequence was collected from an adult woman who had mild COVID-19 (a few samples of this study predate the infection). Cell type and time point are not known. The rearrangement uses TRBV7-9 and TRBJ2-1; 8 nucleotides line up with TRBD1. The CDR3 nucleotides read TGTGCCAGCAGCCTGGACAGGGTGCGCAATGAGCAGTTCTTC. Its protein is CASSLDRVRNEQFF.